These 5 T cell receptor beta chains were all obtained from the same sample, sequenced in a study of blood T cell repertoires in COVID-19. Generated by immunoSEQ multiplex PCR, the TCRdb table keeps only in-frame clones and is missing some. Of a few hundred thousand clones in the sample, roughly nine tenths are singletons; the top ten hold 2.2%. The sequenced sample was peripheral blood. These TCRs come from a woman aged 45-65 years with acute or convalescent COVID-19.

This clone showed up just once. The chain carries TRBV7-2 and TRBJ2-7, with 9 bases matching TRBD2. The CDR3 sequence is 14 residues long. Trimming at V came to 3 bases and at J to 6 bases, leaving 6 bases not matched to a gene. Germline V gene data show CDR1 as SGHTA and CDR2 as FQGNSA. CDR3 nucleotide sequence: TGTGCCAGCAGCTTGTTAGCGGGAGAACCCGAGCAGTACTTC. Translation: CASSLLAGEPEQYF.

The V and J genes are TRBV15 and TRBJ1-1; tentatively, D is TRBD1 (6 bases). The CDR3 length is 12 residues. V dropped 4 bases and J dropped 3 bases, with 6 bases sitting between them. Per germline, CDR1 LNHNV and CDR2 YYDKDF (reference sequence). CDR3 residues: CATSTGDTEAFF. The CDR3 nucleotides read TGTGCCACCAGCACAGGGGACACTGAAGCTTTCTTT. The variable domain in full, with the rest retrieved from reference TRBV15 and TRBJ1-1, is DAMVIQNPRYQVTQFGKPVTLSCSQTLNHNVMYWYQQKSSQAPKLLFHYYDKDFNNEADTPDNFQSRRPNTSFCFLDIRSPGLGDTAMYLCATSTGDTEAFFGQGTRLTVV.

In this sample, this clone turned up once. The CDR3 bases are TGTGCCACACTGGGGGAGCAGGGGTCAGAGACCCAGTACTTC. This translates into CATLGEQGSETQYF. The chain recombines TRBV10-3 with TRBJ2-5; D perhaps matches TRBD1 (6 bases). Germline V gene sequence: CDR1 ENHRY, CDR2 SYGVKD. With 10 bases removed from V and 4 bases from J, the gap between germline ends came to 19 bases. The CDR3 consists of 14 residues.

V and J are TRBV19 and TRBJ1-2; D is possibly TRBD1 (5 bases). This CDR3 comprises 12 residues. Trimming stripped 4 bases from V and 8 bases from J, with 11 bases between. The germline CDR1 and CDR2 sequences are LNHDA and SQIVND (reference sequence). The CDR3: CASSTKPGGYTF. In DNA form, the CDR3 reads TGTGCCAGTAGTACCAAACCAGGGGGCTACACCTTC.

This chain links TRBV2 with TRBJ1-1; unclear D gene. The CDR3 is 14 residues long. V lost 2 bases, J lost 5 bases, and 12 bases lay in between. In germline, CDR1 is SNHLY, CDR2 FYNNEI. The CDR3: CASSENWRRTEAFF. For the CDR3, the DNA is TGTGCCAGCAGTGAAAACTGGAGGAGGACTGAAGCTTTCTTT.